A selection of T cell receptor beta chains follows, all from one sample in a study of blood T cell repertoires in COVID-19. Clones were sequenced by immunoSEQ multiplex PCR, and TCRdb holds only the in-frame ones, with some missing. The table includes about 200,000 clones, roughly 88% detected once. The material sequenced was peripheral blood. The receptors here all came from a woman in her 40s who had recovered from COVID-19. CDR3s include the opening cysteine and the closing phenylalanine or tryptophan. A D gene is named only where the DNA matches it firmly. Clone size is shown for a subset of rows, as once, few, many or a class of expanded clone.

v_gene: TRBV27
j_gene: TRBJ1-2
abundance: -
d_gene: -
CDR3aa: CASSSQAIYGYTF
CDR3nt: TGTGCCAGCAGTTCGCAGGCAATCTATGGCTACACCTTC

v_gene: TRBV5-1
j_gene: TRBJ2-7
abundance: few
d_gene: TRBD1
CDR3aa: CASSSNRDRIHYEQYF
CDR3nt: TGCGCCAGCAGCTCAAACCGGGACAGGATACACTACGAGCAGTACTTC

v_gene: TRBV19
j_gene: TRBJ2-3
abundance: -
d_gene: -
CDR3aa: CASSVTGTSTDTQYF
CDR3nt: TGTGCCAGTAGTGTAACCGGGACTAGCACAGATACGCAGTATTTT

v_gene: TRBV19
j_gene: TRBJ2-7
abundance: -
d_gene: -
CDR3aa: CASSNRKLQGSYEQYF
CDR3nt: TGTGCCAGTAGTAACCGCAAATTACAGGGATCCTACGAGCAGTACTTC

v_gene: TRBV7-9
j_gene: TRBJ2-5
abundance: -
d_gene: -
CDR3aa: CASSIGGIRETQYF
CDR3nt: TGTGCCAGCAGCATCGGGGGTATTAGGGAGACCCAGTACTTC

v_gene: TRBV14
j_gene: TRBJ2-6
abundance: once
d_gene: -
CDR3aa: CASSQGAAGANVLTF
CDR3nt: TGTGCCAGCAGCCAAGGAGCGGCTGGGGCCAACGTCCTGACTTTC

v_gene: TRBV2
j_gene: TRBJ1-1
abundance: many
d_gene: -
CDR3aa: CASKSTGVSGTEAFF
CDR3nt: TGTGCCAGCAAGTCCACGGGGGTAAGTGGGACTGAAGCTTTCTTT

v_gene: TRBV9
j_gene: TRBJ2-1
abundance: many
d_gene: TRBD1
CDR3aa: CASSVGDRGFEEQFF
CDR3nt: TGTGCCAGCAGCGTAGGCGACAGGGGTTTCGAAGAGCAGTTCTTC

v_gene: TRBV29-1
j_gene: TRBJ2-3
abundance: -
d_gene: -
CDR3aa: CSVVDRYTQYF
CDR3nt: TGCAGCGTTGTGGACAGATATACGCAGTATTTT

v_gene: TRBV5-1
j_gene: TRBJ1-2
abundance: -
d_gene: TRBD1
CDR3aa: CASSLAGQGFRDYGYTF
CDR3nt: TGCGCCAGCAGCTTGGCCGGACAGGGGTTCCGTGACTATGGCTACACCTTC

v_gene: TRBV4-2
j_gene: TRBJ1-4
abundance: -
d_gene: TRBD1
CDR3aa: CASSQKVGTEFEKLFF
CDR3nt: TGTGCCAGCAGCCAAAAGGTCGGGACAGAGTTTGAAAAACTGTTTTTT

v_gene: TRBV5-1
j_gene: TRBJ2-7
abundance: -
d_gene: TRBD1
CDR3aa: CASSLVAGQGAFEQYF
CDR3nt: TGCGCCAGCAGCTTGGTAGCGGGACAGGGGGCGTTCGAGCAGTACTTC

v_gene: TRBV4-1
j_gene: TRBJ2-7
abundance: few
d_gene: TRBD1
CDR3aa: CASSQEPGTASYEQYF
CDR3nt: TGCGCCAGCAGCCAAGAGCCCGGGACAGCCTCCTACGAGCAGTACTTC

v_gene: TRBV6-6
j_gene: TRBJ1-5
abundance: -
d_gene: -
CDR3aa: CASRPAWQGKQPQHF
CDR3nt: TGTGCCAGCAGGCCGGCGTGGCAGGGGAAACAGCCCCAGCATTTT

v_gene: TRBV6-5
j_gene: TRBJ1-1
abundance: -
d_gene: TRBD1
CDR3aa: CASTLTGGVSTEAFF
CDR3nt: TGTGCCAGCACCCTGACAGGGGGGGTAAGCACTGAAGCTTTCTTT

v_gene: TRBV29-1
j_gene: TRBJ1-2
abundance: -
d_gene: TRBD1
CDR3aa: CSVEDLYTTGSGYTF
CDR3nt: TGCAGCGTTGAAGATCTCTATACGACAGGGAGTGGCTACACCTTC

v_gene: TRBV5-4
j_gene: TRBJ2-3
abundance: -
d_gene: TRBD2
CDR3aa: CASSLRTSGITDTQYF
CDR3nt: TGTGCCAGCAGCCTCCGGACTAGCGGGATCACAGATACGCAGTATTTT

v_gene: TRBV7-9
j_gene: TRBJ2-3
abundance: -
d_gene: TRBD1
CDR3aa: CASSSRTGSTDTQYF
CDR3nt: TGTGCCAGCAGCTCCAGGACAGGCAGCACAGATACGCAGTATTTT

v_gene: TRBV24-1
j_gene: TRBJ2-1
abundance: -
d_gene: TRBD2
CDR3aa: CATSDPGLAGVDEQFF
CDR3nt: TGTGCCACCAGTGACCCCGGACTAGCGGGAGTGGATGAGCAGTTCTTC

v_gene: TRBV19
j_gene: TRBJ1-1
abundance: -
d_gene: TRBD1
CDR3aa: CASIPTGMYTEAFF
CDR3nt: TGTGCCAGTATCCCGACAGGGATGTACACTGAAGCTTTCTTT

v_gene: TRBV28
j_gene: TRBJ2-1
abundance: few
d_gene: -
CDR3aa: CASSFPYDFANEQFF
CDR3nt: TGTGCCAGCAGTTTCCCCTATGACTTCGCCAATGAGCAGTTCTTC

v_gene: TRBV15
j_gene: TRBJ2-1
abundance: -
d_gene: TRBD2
CDR3aa: CATSRGHAAAGGPEDEQFF
CDR3nt: TGTGCCACCAGCAGAGGCCACGCAGCGGCGGGAGGGCCTGAGGATGAGCAGTTCTTC

v_gene: TRBV4-3
j_gene: TRBJ1-5
abundance: -
d_gene: TRBD1
CDR3aa: CASSQSDWTGSYSNQPQHF
CDR3nt: TGCGCCAGCAGCCAATCGGATTGGACAGGCAGTTATAGCAATCAGCCCCAGCATTTT

v_gene: TRBV28
j_gene: TRBJ1-1
abundance: -
d_gene: TRBD1
CDR3aa: CASILQGRSEAFF
CDR3nt: TGTGCCAGCATCTTACAGGGGAGGTCTGAAGCTTTCTTT

v_gene: TRBV28
j_gene: TRBJ2-7
abundance: -
d_gene: -
CDR3aa: CASSHPTSGEQYF
CDR3nt: TGTGCCAGCAGTCACCCGACTAGTGGCGAGCAGTACTTC

v_gene: TRBV7-9
j_gene: TRBJ2-5
abundance: -
d_gene: -
CDR3aa: CASSLARAPGAFQETQYF
CDR3nt: TGTGCCAGCAGCTTAGCGAGGGCACCAGGGGCATTCCAAGAGACCCAGTACTTC

v_gene: TRBV9
j_gene: TRBJ2-1
abundance: -
d_gene: TRBD2
CDR3aa: CASSARLAGDFEQFF
CDR3nt: TGTGCCAGCAGCGCCAGACTAGCGGGAGATTTTGAGCAGTTCTTC

v_gene: TRBV28
j_gene: TRBJ2-2
abundance: -
d_gene: TRBD2
CDR3aa: CASSLSSGANTGELFF
CDR3nt: TGTGCCAGCAGTTTATCTAGCGGGGCCAACACCGGGGAGCTGTTTTTT

v_gene: TRBV7-9
j_gene: TRBJ1-5
abundance: -
d_gene: TRBD1
CDR3aa: CASSLETGGGQPQHF
CDR3nt: TGTGCCAGCAGCTTAGAAACAGGGGGCGGCCAGCCCCAGCATTTT

v_gene: TRBV5-1
j_gene: TRBJ2-2
abundance: -
d_gene: -
CDR3aa: CASSSAPSDTGELFF
CDR3nt: TGCGCCAGCAGCTCAGCTCCTAGCGACACCGGGGAGCTGTTTTTT

v_gene: TRBV4-2
j_gene: TRBJ2-5
abundance: -
d_gene: TRBD2
CDR3aa: CASSQDGVAGVETQYF
CDR3nt: TGTGCCAGCAGCCAAGACGGAGTAGCGGGAGTGGAGACCCAGTACTTC

v_gene: TRBV18
j_gene: TRBJ2-2
abundance: -
d_gene: -
CDR3aa: CASSRQALNTGELFF
CDR3nt: TGTGCCAGCTCACGACAGGCGCTGAACACCGGGGAGCTGTTTTTT

v_gene: TRBV7-2
j_gene: TRBJ1-4
abundance: -
d_gene: -
CDR3aa: CASSSGQPSTNEKLFF
CDR3nt: TGTGCCAGCAGCTCAGGACAGCCCTCAACTAATGAAAAACTGTTTTTT

v_gene: TRBV19
j_gene: TRBJ1-5
abundance: -
d_gene: -
CDR3aa: CASSLQGGNQPQHF
CDR3nt: TGTGCCAGTAGTTTACAGGGCGGCAATCAGCCCCAGCATTTT

v_gene: TRBV27
j_gene: TRBJ2-7
abundance: -
d_gene: TRBD2
CDR3aa: CASSDDSGSPYEQYF
CDR3nt: TGTGCCAGCAGTGACGATAGCGGGAGTCCCTACGAGCAGTACTTC

v_gene: TRBV30
j_gene: TRBJ1-1
abundance: -
d_gene: -
CDR3aa: CAWSLATEAFF
CDR3nt: TGTGCCTGGAGTTTGGCCACTGAAGCTTTCTTT

v_gene: TRBV24-1
j_gene: TRBJ1-6
abundance: -
d_gene: -
CDR3aa: CATRGGGSSPLHF
CDR3nt: TGTGCCACACGGGGGGGTGGGAGTTCACCCCTCCACTTT

v_gene: TRBV5-5
j_gene: TRBJ2-2
abundance: -
d_gene: TRBD1
CDR3aa: CASSLQGDTGELFF
CDR3nt: TGTGCCAGCAGCTTGCAGGGGGACACCGGGGAGCTGTTTTTT

v_gene: TRBV27
j_gene: TRBJ1-5
abundance: -
d_gene: TRBD1
CDR3aa: CASKDRGQPQHF
CDR3nt: TGTGCCAGCAAAGACAGGGGACAGCCCCAGCATTTT

v_gene: TRBV9
j_gene: TRBJ2-7
abundance: once
d_gene: -
CDR3aa: CASSPTDWGVGYEQYF
CDR3nt: TGTGCCAGCAGCCCCACCGATTGGGGAGTGGGGTACGAGCAGTACTTC

v_gene: TRBV28
j_gene: TRBJ2-7
abundance: once
d_gene: TRBD2
CDR3aa: CASSLVGLAGVEQYF
CDR3nt: TGTGCCAGCAGTTTAGTGGGACTAGCGGGGGTAGAGCAGTACTTC

v_gene: TRBV7-9
j_gene: TRBJ2-7
abundance: -
d_gene: -
CDR3aa: CASSLGYYVGGVHEQYF
CDR3nt: TGTGCCAGCAGCTTAGGATATTACGTGGGGGGTGTCCACGAGCAGTACTTC

v_gene: TRBV14
j_gene: TRBJ2-1
abundance: -
d_gene: -
CDR3aa: CASSQYGGDSQGSYNEQFF
CDR3nt: TGTGCCAGCAGCCAATACGGGGGAGATTCCCAGGGCTCCTACAATGAGCAGTTCTTC

v_gene: TRBV7-9
j_gene: TRBJ2-7
abundance: -
d_gene: -
CDR3aa: CASNSQGSGEQYF
CDR3nt: TGTGCCAGTAACTCACAGGGCTCGGGCGAGCAGTACTTC

v_gene: TRBV30
j_gene: TRBJ2-2
abundance: -
d_gene: -
CDR3aa: CAWSVPFGGREAGELFF
CDR3nt: TGTGCCTGGAGTGTACCGTTCGGGGGGCGCGAAGCCGGGGAGCTGTTTTTT

v_gene: TRBV7-3
j_gene: TRBJ1-1
abundance: -
d_gene: TRBD1
CDR3aa: CASSMGQDTEAFF
CDR3nt: TGTGCCAGCAGCATGGGACAGGACACTGAAGCTTTCTTT

v_gene: TRBV25-1
j_gene: TRBJ2-2
abundance: -
d_gene: -
CDR3aa: CASSVTGTVGELFF
CDR3nt: TGTGCCAGCAGTGTCACAGGTACTGTCGGGGAGCTGTTTTTT

v_gene: TRBV30
j_gene: TRBJ2-7
abundance: -
d_gene: TRBD2
CDR3aa: CAWGPGTSAYEQYF
CDR3nt: TGTGCCTGGGGCCCAGGGACTAGCGCCTACGAGCAGTACTTC

v_gene: TRBV5-1
j_gene: TRBJ2-7
abundance: few
d_gene: TRBD2
CDR3aa: CASTSGLAGRSDEQYF
CDR3nt: TGCGCCAGCACGTCGGGACTAGCGGGAAGGAGCGACGAGCAGTACTTC

v_gene: TRBV3-1/TRBV3-2
j_gene: TRBJ2-3
abundance: once
d_gene: TRBD2
CDR3aa: CASSQRKRGVTDTQYF
CDR3nt: TGTGCCAGCAGCCAAAGAAAGCGGGGGGTCACAGATACGCAGTATTTT